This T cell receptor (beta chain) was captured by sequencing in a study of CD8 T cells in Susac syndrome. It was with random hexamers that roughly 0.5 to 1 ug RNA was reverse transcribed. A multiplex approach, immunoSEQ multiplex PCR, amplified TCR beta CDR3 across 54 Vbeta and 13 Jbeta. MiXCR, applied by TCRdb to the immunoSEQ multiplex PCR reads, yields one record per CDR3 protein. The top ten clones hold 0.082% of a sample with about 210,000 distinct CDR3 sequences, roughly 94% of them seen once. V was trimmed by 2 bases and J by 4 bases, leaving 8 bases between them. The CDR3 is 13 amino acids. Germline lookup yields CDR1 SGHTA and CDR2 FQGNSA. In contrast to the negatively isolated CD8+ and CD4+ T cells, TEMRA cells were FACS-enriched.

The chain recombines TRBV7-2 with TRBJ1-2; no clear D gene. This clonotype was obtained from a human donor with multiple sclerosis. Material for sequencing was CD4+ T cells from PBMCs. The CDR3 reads CASSLSDGYGYTF. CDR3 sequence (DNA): TGTGCCAGCAGCTTATCGGATGGCTATGGCTACACCTTC.